Listed below are T cell receptor beta chains from one sample, sequenced in a study of T cells in Graves' hyperthyroidism and ophthalmopathy. TCRdb re-called the multiplex PCR reads through MiXCR, storing one row per CDR3 protein. The data show hundreds of thousands of distinct CDR3 sequences, more than 12% seen once. Sequenced input: blood. Receptor source: a woman in her forties or fifties with Graves' ophthalmopathy. The CDR3 runs from the conserved cysteine through the conserved F or W. The order of the fields is V gene, J gene, D gene, clone size, CDR3 DNA, CDR3 protein. D genes are given only for firm matches. Size is stated for part of the rows, as once, few or many counts, or as a class when the clone is expanded.

V: TRBV6-2/TRBV6-3; J: TRBJ1-2; D: -; size: few; DNA: TGTGCCAGCAGTTCCTACTCCGGGACGGCTAGGAGCTCCGAGGATGGCTACACCTTC; CDR3: CASSSYSGTARSSEDGYTF
V: TRBV19; J: TRBJ1-5; D: -; size: -; DNA: TGTGCCAGTAACCGGGACCCCCAGCCCCAGCATTTT; CDR3: CASNRDPQPQHF
V: TRBV4-3; J: TRBJ2-7; D: TRBD1; size: few; DNA: TGCGCCAGCAGCCAAGATCACTGGGACAGGGCCCCTTACGAGCAGTACTTC; CDR3: CASSQDHWDRAPYEQYF
V: TRBV14; J: TRBJ2-5; D: TRBD1; size: few; DNA: TGTGCCAGCAGCTTGGACAGGGGGATAGTCCAAGAGACCCAGTACTTC; CDR3: CASSLDRGIVQETQYF
V: TRBV6-1; J: TRBJ1-2; D: TRBD1; size: few; DNA: TGTGCCAGCAGTGTCAGGACAGGGAGTGGCTACACCTTC; CDR3: CASSVRTGSGYTF
V: TRBV12-3/TRBV12-4; J: TRBJ2-4; D: TRBD1; size: many; DNA: TGTGCCAGCAGTCCAACGGGACAGAAAAACATTCAGTACTTC; CDR3: CASSPTGQKNIQYF
V: TRBV5-1; J: TRBJ2-2; D: -; size: few; DNA: TGCGCCAGCAGCTTGGCCCCCGGGGCGAACACCGGGGAGCTGTTTTTT; CDR3: CASSLAPGANTGELFF
V: TRBV18; J: TRBJ2-5; D: -; size: many; DNA: TGTGCCAGCTCACCACCGAGTCTCCAAGAGACCCAGTACTTC; CDR3: CASSPPSLQETQYF
V: TRBV30; J: TRBJ2-1; D: TRBD2; size: -; DNA: TGTGCCTGGAGTGATGTAGCGGGAACGAAGTGGTTCTTC; CDR3: CAWSDVAGTKWFF
V: TRBV30; J: TRBJ1-3; D: -; size: -; DNA: TGTGCCTGGAGTGTTGGAGTAACTGGAAACACCATATATTTT; CDR3: CAWSVGVTGNTIYF
V: TRBV6-1; J: TRBJ2-7; D: TRBD2; size: -; DNA: TGTGCCAGCAGTGAAGCGAGCGGGAGAAACGTGGGGATCGTTTACGAGCAGTACTTC; CDR3: CASSEASGRNVGIVYEQYF
V: TRBV3-1; J: TRBJ1-2; D: TRBD1; size: -; DNA: TGTGCCAGCAGCTCGGGACAGGTTTATGGCTACACCTTC; CDR3: CASSSGQVYGYTF
V: TRBV11-3; J: TRBJ2-1; D: TRBD2; size: many; DNA: TGTGCCAGCAGCTTAATGTGGTGGGAGGGGAACAATGAGCAGTTCTTC; CDR3: CASSLMWWEGNNEQFF
V: TRBV6-1; J: TRBJ1-5; D: -; size: many; DNA: TGTGCCAGCAGTTCGAGGGGTGGCAATCAGCCCCAGCATTTT; CDR3: CASSSRGGNQPQHF
V: TRBV24-1; J: TRBJ2-3; D: -; size: few; DNA: TGTGCCACCCGAGCGGGCGGATACACAGATACGCAGTATTTT; CDR3: CATRAGGYTDTQYF
V: TRBV28; J: TRBJ2-7; D: TRBD1; size: many; DNA: TGTGCCAGCAGACCGGGACAGGGTGACGAGCAGTACTTC; CDR3: CASRPGQGDEQYF
V: TRBV18; J: TRBJ2-6; D: -; size: many; DNA: TGTGCCAGCTCACCAACGGCTTCCGGGGCCAACGTCCTGACTTTC; CDR3: CASSPTASGANVLTF
V: TRBV24-1; J: TRBJ2-3; D: -; size: few; DNA: TGTGCCACCAGTGATGGGGCTAAGGATACGCAGTATTTT; CDR3: CATSDGAKDTQYF
V: TRBV7-2; J: TRBJ1-2; D: -; size: many; DNA: TGTGCCAGCAGCCCTGGTTTGGTGTTAGGCTATGGCTACACCTTC; CDR3: CASSPGLVLGYGYTF
V: TRBV4-3; J: TRBJ2-2; D: -; size: -; DNA: TGCGCCAGCAGCCAAGATCTCCGGCTAGCGACCAGGGAGCTGTTTTTT; CDR3: CASSQDLRLATRELFF
V: TRBV24-1; J: TRBJ1-4; D: -; size: -; DNA: TGTGCCACCAGTGATTCGACAGGACCTAATGAAAAACTGTTTTTT; CDR3: CATSDSTGPNEKLFF
V: TRBV4-2; J: TRBJ1-2; D: -; size: few; DNA: TGTGCCAGCAGCCAGGACAACCCTAACTATGGCTACACCTTC; CDR3: CASSQDNPNYGYTF
V: TRBV20-1; J: TRBJ2-3; D: TRBD2; size: -; DNA: TGCAGTGCTGAAGGGCTCCTAGCGGATAGCACAGATACGCAGTATTTT; CDR3: CSAEGLLADSTDTQYF
V: TRBV28; J: TRBJ2-7; D: -; size: -; DNA: TGTGCCAGCAGGCCGCCTCTAGACAGACTACGCTCCTACGAGCAGTACTTC; CDR3: CASRPPLDRLRSYEQYF
V: TRBV18; J: TRBJ2-3; D: TRBD2; size: -; DNA: TGTGCCAGCTACCCGCGACGGGGGGGGACAGATACGCAGTATTTT; CDR3: CASYPRRGGTDTQYF
V: TRBV28; J: TRBJ1-2; D: -; size: few; DNA: TGTGCCAGCAGTTTATTGGGGGCCCTTTTTGGCTACACCTTC; CDR3: CASSLLGALFGYTF
V: TRBV7-2; J: TRBJ1-2; D: TRBD1; size: many; DNA: TGTGCCAGCACCCCACTGAGGGGGACAGAGATTAACTATGGCTACACCTTC; CDR3: CASTPLRGTEINYGYTF
V: TRBV4-3; J: TRBJ1-4; D: TRBD1; size: -; DNA: TGCGCCAGCAGCCATAAAGACAGGGTCGGGGAAAAACTGTTTTTT; CDR3: CASSHKDRVGEKLFF
V: TRBV7-6; J: TRBJ2-1; D: -; size: many; DNA: TGTGCCAGCAGCTTAGGGAGCCCCGGACGCCTGTGGTACAATGAGCAGTTCTTC; CDR3: CASSLGSPGRLWYNEQFF
V: TRBV30; J: TRBJ2-7; D: TRBD1; size: many; DNA: TGTGCCTGGAGGACAGGGGTGTACGAGCAGTACTTC; CDR3: CAWRTGVYEQYF
V: TRBV12-3/TRBV12-4; J: TRBJ2-5; D: -; size: many; DNA: TGTGCCAGCAGTTCCCACAGGAAACAAGAGACCCAGTACTTC; CDR3: CASSSHRKQETQYF
V: TRBV5-1; J: TRBJ2-1; D: TRBD2; size: many; DNA: TGCGCCAGCAGCTTGGTAGCGGGAGGCTTGGAGCAGTTCTTC; CDR3: CASSLVAGGLEQFF
V: TRBV27; J: TRBJ1-2; D: -; size: -; DNA: TGTGCCAGCAGAAGGGGAGACAACCTCTATGGCTACACCTTC; CDR3: CASRRGDNLYGYTF
V: TRBV7-9; J: TRBJ2-5; D: TRBD2; size: many; DNA: TGTGCCAGCAGCCGAATTAGACTAGCGGGGCAAGAGACCCAGTACTTC; CDR3: CASSRIRLAGQETQYF
V: TRBV18; J: TRBJ2-7; D: -; size: many; DNA: TGTGCCAGCTCTCTCACAAACTCCTACGAGCAGTACTTC; CDR3: CASSLTNSYEQYF
V: TRBV2; J: TRBJ2-5; D: -; size: many; DNA: TGTGCCAGCAGTGACTGGGAGACCCAGTACTTC; CDR3: CASSDWETQYF